A selection of T cell receptor beta chains follows, all from one sample in a study of OX40 agonist ivuxolimab in advanced cancers. This table comes from immunoSEQ multiplex PCR, and its TCRdb copy is limited to in-frame clones, with some not included. The table includes about 80,000 clones, 80% to 90% detected once. The sample here was CD4+ or CD8+ T cells sorted from blood, taken in a trial of the OX40 agonist ivuxolimab. The receptors were gathered from an adult with an advanced solid tumor such as melanoma, head and neck, liver or kidney cancer. Each CDR3 is given with its conserved first and last residue. The D gene is left open where the match is weak. For some rows the clone size is stated as once, few or many, or as a class when expanded; others skip it.

cdr3_aa,cdr3_nt,j_call,clone_size,v_call,d_call
CASSMPRSYNEQFF,TGTGCCAGCAGCATGCCCCGATCCTACAATGAGCAGTTCTTC,TRBJ2-1,.,TRBV6-6,.
CASSLAGPDTQYF,TGTGCCAGCAGCTTAGCAGGGCCAGATACGCAGTATTTT,TRBJ2-3,.,TRBV7-2,.
CASSPLGAASQNTEAFF,TGTGCCAGCAGCCCCCTGGGAGCGGCCAGTCAGAACACTGAAGCTTTCTTT,TRBJ1-1,.,TRBV9,.
CASSFTLQGPGTSGYEQYF,TGCGCCAGCAGCTTCACCTTACAGGGGCCCGGGACTAGCGGCTACGAGCAGTACTTC,TRBJ2-7,once,TRBV5-1,TRBD2
CASSLKGGTEAFF,TGTGCCAGCAGCTTAAAGGGGGGTACTGAAGCTTTCTTT,TRBJ1-1,.,TRBV7-3,.
CASSPNGAGVGNIQYF,TGTGCCAGCTCACCAAATGGTGCTGGGGTTGGAAACATTCAGTACTTC,TRBJ2-4,.,TRBV18,.
CASSREGALYEQYF,TGTGCCAGCAGTAGAGAGGGGGCATTGTACGAGCAGTACTTC,TRBJ2-7,.,TRBV6-5,TRBD1
CASNPTGVQTDTQYF,TGCGCCAGCAACCCCACGGGGGTCCAAACAGATACGCAGTATTTT,TRBJ2-3,.,TRBV5-1,.
CSVDAPPSYEQYF,TGCAGCGTCGACGCACCGCCCTCCTACGAGCAGTACTTC,TRBJ2-7,few,TRBV29-1,.
CASSYIAGGQNEQFF,TGTGCCAGCAGCTACATAGCGGGGGGGCAAAATGAGCAGTTCTTC,TRBJ2-1,.,TRBV7-2,TRBD2
CASSQGVTGANVLTF,TGCGCCAGCAGCCAAGGGGTTACTGGGGCCAACGTCCTGACTTTC,TRBJ2-6,.,TRBV4-3,.
CASSAGVLETQYF,TGTGCCAGCAGCGCAGGGGTTTTGGAGACCCAGTACTTC,TRBJ2-5,.,TRBV9,.
CASSHVGNTEAFF,TGTGCCAGCAGCCATGTCGGGAACACTGAAGCTTTCTTT,TRBJ1-1,.,TRBV11-1,.
CASTQGGGRSVTGELFF,TGCGCCAGCACCCAGGGCGGCGGGAGGAGTGTTACCGGGGAGCTGTTTTTT,TRBJ2-2,once,TRBV4-1,TRBD2
CASRKAGNYGYTF,TGTGCCAGCCGAAAGGCAGGAAACTATGGCTACACCTTC,TRBJ1-2,.,TRBV6-5,.
CASSSSGGYYGYTF,TGTGCCAGCAGCTCCTCAGGGGGCTACTATGGCTACACCTTC,TRBJ1-2,.,TRBV5-6,TRBD1
CASSKDAGSGEQFF,TGTGCCAGCTCCAAAGATGCAGGGTCGGGTGAGCAGTTCTTC,TRBJ2-1,few,TRBV7-3,.
CASRAGDTNTGELFF,TGTGCCAGTAGGGCAGGGGACACTAACACCGGGGAGCTGTTTTTT,TRBJ2-2,once,TRBV19,.
CASSLDTGISYEQYF,TGCGCCAGCAGCTTGGACACCGGTATCTCCTACGAGCAGTACTTC,TRBJ2-7,.,TRBV5-1,.
CASSQERLAVTDTQYF,TGCGCCAGCAGCCAAGAAAGACTAGCGGTCACAGATACGCAGTATTTT,TRBJ2-3,.,TRBV4-3,TRBD2
CASSYGPRTEAFF,TGTGCCAGCAGTTACGGGCCTCGCACTGAAGCTTTCTTT,TRBJ1-1,.,TRBV2,.
CASSLGGGPLGLSIQYF,TGTGCCAGCAGCTTGGGCGGGGGCCCACTGGGGCTAAGCATTCAGTACTTC,TRBJ2-4,.,TRBV5-5,.
CASSLGTGVKETQYF,TGTGCCAGCAGTTTGGGGACAGGGGTTAAAGAGACCCAGTACTTC,TRBJ2-5,.,TRBV28,TRBD1
CASSVRLASLNEQFF,TGTGCCAGCAGCGTTCGACTAGCCAGCCTCAATGAGCAGTTCTTC,TRBJ2-1,.,TRBV9,TRBD2
CAGRGQIVTDTQYF,TGTGCCGGCAGGGGGCAAATTGTCACAGATACGCAGTATTTT,TRBJ2-3,.,TRBV2,TRBD1
CASRGRGPGYTF,TGTGCCAGCAGGGGCAGGGGTCCTGGCTACACCTTC,TRBJ1-2,few,TRBV6-5,.
CAGLVEGYF,TGTGCCGGGCTAGTAGAGGGGTATTTT,TRBJ2-3,.,TRBV6-4,.
CASSIGRETSGGPSDTQYF,TGTGCCAGTAGTATAGGGAGGGAGACTAGCGGGGGCCCCTCGGATACGCAGTATTTT,TRBJ2-3,few,TRBV19,TRBD2
CASSQIQGNSPLHF,TGCGCCAGCAGCCAAATCCAGGGAAATTCACCCCTCCACTTT,TRBJ1-6,.,TRBV4-3,.
CASSLGIYGGTYGYTF,TGTGCCAGCAGCTTAGGAATTTATGGGGGAACCTATGGCTACACCTTC,TRBJ1-2,once,TRBV11-2,.
CASSFHRGTGGRNSPLHF,TGTGCCAGCAGTTTCCATCGTGGGACAGGGGGGCGTAATTCACCCCTCCACTTT,TRBJ1-6,.,TRBV11-2,TRBD1
CASSLAGQGRETQYF,TGTGCCAGCAGCTTGGCAGGACAGGGGAGAGAGACCCAGTACTTC,TRBJ2-5,.,TRBV5-6,TRBD1
CASSLDRNYEQYF,TGTGCCAGCAGTTTGGACAGGAATTACGAGCAGTACTTC,TRBJ2-7,.,TRBV5-5,TRBD1
CSVEEGRENIQYF,TGCAGCGTTGAAGAGGGCAGGGAAAACATTCAGTACTTC,TRBJ2-4,.,TRBV29-1,.
CASSKPCQPNYGYTF,TGTGCCAGCAGCAAACCTTGCCAGCCTAACTATGGCTACACCTTC,TRBJ1-2,.,TRBV21-1,.
CASSRLGEKLFF,TGTGCCAGCAGCCGCCTGGGGGAAAAACTGTTTTTT,TRBJ1-4,.,TRBV28,.
CASSRGDEQYF,TGTGCCAGCAGTCGGGGGGACGAGCAGTACTTC,TRBJ2-7,.,TRBV6-1,TRBD2
CASSSPGSRNYGYTF,TGTGCCAGCAGTTCCCCCGGAAGTCGAAACTATGGCTACACCTTC,TRBJ1-2,.,TRBV28,.
CASSLSARTSGRTGELFF,TGTGCCAGCAGTTTATCGGCACGGACTAGCGGTCGTACCGGGGAGCTGTTTTTT,TRBJ2-2,.,TRBV27,TRBD2
CASSSLAGLSYEQYF,TGTGCCAGCAGTTCCCTAGCGGGCCTTTCCTACGAGCAGTACTTC,TRBJ2-7,.,TRBV28,TRBD2
CASRGGSSGRHNEQFF,TGTGCCAGTCGCGGAGGTTCGAGTGGAAGACACAATGAGCAGTTCTTC,TRBJ2-1,.,TRBV19,.
CASSPTTALNTEAFF,TGTGCCAGCTCACCGACGACAGCTCTGAACACTGAAGCTTTCTTT,TRBJ1-1,.,TRBV18,.
CASSLVSRTDTYEQYF,TGTGCCAGCAGCTTAGTCAGCAGGACGGACACCTACGAGCAGTACTTC,TRBJ2-7,.,TRBV7-2,.
CASSLAYPEEQYF,TGTGCCAGCAGCTTAGCGTACCCCGAAGAGCAGTACTTC,TRBJ2-7,.,TRBV7-9,.
CASSRRSSGANVLTF,TGTGCCAGCAGCCGGCGAAGCTCTGGGGCCAACGTCCTGACTTTC,TRBJ2-6,.,TRBV28,.
CASSLGNGANVLTF,TGTGCCAGCTCTCTCGGGAACGGGGCCAACGTCCTGACTTTC,TRBJ2-6,.,TRBV19,.
CASSQVLRFTNTEAFF,TGCGCCAGCAGCCAAGTACTCAGGTTTACGAACACTGAAGCTTTCTTT,TRBJ1-1,.,TRBV4-3,.